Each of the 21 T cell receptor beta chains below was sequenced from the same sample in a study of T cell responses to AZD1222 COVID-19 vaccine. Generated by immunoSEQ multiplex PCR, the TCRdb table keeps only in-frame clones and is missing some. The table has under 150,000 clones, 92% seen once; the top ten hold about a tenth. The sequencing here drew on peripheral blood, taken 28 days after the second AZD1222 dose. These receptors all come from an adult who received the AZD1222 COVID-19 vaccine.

The CDR3 loop reads CASSQEVPGLDYGYTF. Here the CDR3 DNA reads TGTGCCAGCAGCCAAGAGGTCCCAGGGTTGGACTATGGCTACACCTTC. This sequence joins TRBV4-2 and TRBJ1-2; tentative D call: TRBD1 (5 bases). There are 16 residues in the CDR3. Between the trimmed V and J ends, which lost 0 bases and 3 bases, there was a span of 14 bases. Germline V gene sequence: CDR1 LGHNA, CDR2 YNFKEQ.

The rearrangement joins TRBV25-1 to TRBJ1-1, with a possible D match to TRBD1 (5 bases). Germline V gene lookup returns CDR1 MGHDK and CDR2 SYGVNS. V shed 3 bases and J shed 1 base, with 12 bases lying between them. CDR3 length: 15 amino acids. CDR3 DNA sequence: TGTGCCAGCAGTGACCCCGGGACGGGGAACACTGAAGCTTTCTTT. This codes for CASSDPGTGNTEAFF.

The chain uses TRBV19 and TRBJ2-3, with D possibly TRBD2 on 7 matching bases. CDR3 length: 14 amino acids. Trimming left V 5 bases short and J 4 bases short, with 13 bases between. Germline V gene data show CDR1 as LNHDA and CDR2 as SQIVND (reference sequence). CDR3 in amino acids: CASSLGGGADTQYF. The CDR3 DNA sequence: TGTGCCAGTAGTTTGGGCGGGGGCGCAGATACGCAGTATTTT.

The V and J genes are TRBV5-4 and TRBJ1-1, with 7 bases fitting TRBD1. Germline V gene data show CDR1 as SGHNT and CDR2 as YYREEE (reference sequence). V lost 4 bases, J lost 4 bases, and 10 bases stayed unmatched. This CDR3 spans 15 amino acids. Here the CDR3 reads CASSPGNRGSTEAFF. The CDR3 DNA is TGTGCCAGCAGCCCGGGGAACAGGGGTTCCACTGAAGCTTTCTTT.

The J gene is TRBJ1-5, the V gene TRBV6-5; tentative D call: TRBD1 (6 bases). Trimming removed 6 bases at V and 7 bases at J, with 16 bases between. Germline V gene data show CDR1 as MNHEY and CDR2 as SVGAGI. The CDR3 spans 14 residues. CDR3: CASSEIQGRQPQHF. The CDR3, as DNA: TGTGCCAGCAGCGAGATACAGGGAAGACAGCCCCAGCATTTT.

This CDR3 reads CASSRTGGHEQFF. For the CDR3, the DNA is TGTGCCAGCAGCCGAACAGGGGGCCATGAGCAGTTCTTC. The V gene is TRBV7-8, the J gene TRBJ2-1; 9 bases agree with TRBD1. J was trimmed by 8 bases and V by 5 bases; bases with no gene match: 4. Germline-derived CDR1 and CDR2 are SGHVS and FQNEAQ. The CDR3 consists of 13 residues. The full variable domain, its missing parts supplied by reference TRBV7-8 and TRBJ2-1, is GAGVSQSPRYKVAKRGQDVALRCDPISGHVSLFWYQQALGQGPEFLTYFQNEAQLDKSGLPSDRFFAERPEGSVSTLKIQRTQQEDSAVYLCASSRTGGHEQFFGPGTRLTVL.

CDR3 DNA: TGCGCCAGCAGCCAAGGGCTTGTCACTGAAGCTTTCTTT. Protein product: CASSQGLVTEAFF. This sequence joins TRBV4-1 and TRBJ1-1; D gene unclear. This CDR3 region has 13 residues. V dropped 1 base and J dropped 4 bases, with 7 bases sitting between them. Germline V gene lookup returns CDR1 MGHRA and CDR2 YSYEKL.

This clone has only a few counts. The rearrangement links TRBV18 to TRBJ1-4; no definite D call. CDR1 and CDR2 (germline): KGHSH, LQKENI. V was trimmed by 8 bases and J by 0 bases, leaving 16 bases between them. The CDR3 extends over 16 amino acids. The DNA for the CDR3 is TGTGCCAGCGGATTGGACCAGAGGGCAACTAATGAAAAACTGTTTTTT. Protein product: CASGLDQRATNEKLFF.

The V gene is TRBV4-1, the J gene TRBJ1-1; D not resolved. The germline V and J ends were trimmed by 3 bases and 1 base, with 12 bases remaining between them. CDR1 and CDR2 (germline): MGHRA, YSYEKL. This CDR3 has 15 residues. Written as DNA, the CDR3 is TGCGCCAGCAGCCAGACCCTGCTGGGGAACACTGAAGCTTTCTTT. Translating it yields CASSQTLLGNTEAFF.

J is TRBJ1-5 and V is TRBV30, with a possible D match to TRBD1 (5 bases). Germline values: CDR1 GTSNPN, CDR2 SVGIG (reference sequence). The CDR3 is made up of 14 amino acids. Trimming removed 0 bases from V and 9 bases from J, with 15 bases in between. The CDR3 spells CAWSVTGIGGPQHF. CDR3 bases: TGTGCCTGGAGTGTAACGGGGATTGGGGGGCCCCAGCATTTT.

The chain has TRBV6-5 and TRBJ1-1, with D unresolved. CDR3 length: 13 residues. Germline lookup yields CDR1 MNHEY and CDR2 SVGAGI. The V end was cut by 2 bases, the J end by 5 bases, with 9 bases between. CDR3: CASSYEVWTEAFF. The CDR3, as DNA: TGTGCCAGCAGTTACGAGGTGTGGACTGAAGCTTTCTTT.

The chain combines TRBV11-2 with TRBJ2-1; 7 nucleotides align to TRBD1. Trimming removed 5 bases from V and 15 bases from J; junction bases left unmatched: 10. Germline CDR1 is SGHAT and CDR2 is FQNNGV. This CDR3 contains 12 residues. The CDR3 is CASSVTGILSFF. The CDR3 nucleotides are TGTGCCAGCAGCGTGACAGGGATTTTGTCGTTCTTC.

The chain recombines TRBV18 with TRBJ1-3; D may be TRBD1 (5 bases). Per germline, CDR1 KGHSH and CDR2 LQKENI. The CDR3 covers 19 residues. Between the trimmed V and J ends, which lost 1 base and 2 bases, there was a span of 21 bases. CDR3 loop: CASSPQEAGRVQTGNTIYF. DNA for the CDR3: TGTGCCAGCTCACCACAGGAAGCCGGCAGGGTGCAGACTGGAAACACCATATATTTT.

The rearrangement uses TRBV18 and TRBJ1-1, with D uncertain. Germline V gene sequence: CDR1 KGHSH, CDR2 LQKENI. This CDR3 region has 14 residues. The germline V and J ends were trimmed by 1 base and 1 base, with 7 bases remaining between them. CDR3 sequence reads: CASSPRAENTEAFF. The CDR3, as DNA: TGTGCCAGCTCACCACGTGCGGAGAACACTGAAGCTTTCTTT.

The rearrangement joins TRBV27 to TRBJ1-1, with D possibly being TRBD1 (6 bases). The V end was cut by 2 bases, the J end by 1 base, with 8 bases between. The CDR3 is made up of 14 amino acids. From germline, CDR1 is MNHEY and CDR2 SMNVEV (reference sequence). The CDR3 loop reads CASSLRGANTEAFF. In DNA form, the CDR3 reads TGTGCCAGCAGTTTACGGGGGGCGAACACTGAAGCTTTCTTT.

The CDR3 spells CATSDPGTGGANTGELFF. CDR3 DNA: TGTGCCACCAGTGACCCCGGGACAGGGGGCGCGAACACCGGGGAGCTGTTTTTT. The chain combines TRBV24-1 with TRBJ2-2; TRBD1 matches 12 bases. The V segment lost 4 bases and the J segment 0 bases; nucleotides outside the gene matches: 5. The germline V gene has CDR1 KGHDR and CDR2 SFDVKD. This CDR3 is 18 amino acids long.

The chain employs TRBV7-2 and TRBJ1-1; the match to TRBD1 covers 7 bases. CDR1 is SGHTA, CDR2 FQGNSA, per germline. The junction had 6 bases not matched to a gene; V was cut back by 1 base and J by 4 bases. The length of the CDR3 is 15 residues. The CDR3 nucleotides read TGTGCCAGCAGCTTAGATCAGGGGGGTAGCACTGAAGCTTTCTTT. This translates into CASSLDQGGSTEAFF.

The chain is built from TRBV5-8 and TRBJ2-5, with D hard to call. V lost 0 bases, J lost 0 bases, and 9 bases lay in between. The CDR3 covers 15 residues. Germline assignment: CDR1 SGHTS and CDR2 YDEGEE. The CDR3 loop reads CASSLGALYQETQYF. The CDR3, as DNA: TGTGCCAGCAGCTTGGGGGCGTTGTACCAAGAGACCCAGTACTTC.

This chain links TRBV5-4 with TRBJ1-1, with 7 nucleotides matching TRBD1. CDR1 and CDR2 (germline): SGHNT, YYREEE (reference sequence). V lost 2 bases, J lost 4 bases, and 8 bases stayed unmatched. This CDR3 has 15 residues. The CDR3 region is CASSFGGQTFTEAFF. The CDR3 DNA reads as TGTGCCAGCAGCTTCGGGGGACAGACGTTCACTGAAGCTTTCTTT. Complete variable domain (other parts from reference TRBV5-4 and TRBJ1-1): ETGVTQSPTHLIKTRGQQVTLRCSSQSGHNTVSWYQQALGQGPQFIFQYYREEENGRGNFPPRFSGLQFPNYSSELNVNALELDDSALYLCASSFGGQTFTEAFFGQGTRLTVV.

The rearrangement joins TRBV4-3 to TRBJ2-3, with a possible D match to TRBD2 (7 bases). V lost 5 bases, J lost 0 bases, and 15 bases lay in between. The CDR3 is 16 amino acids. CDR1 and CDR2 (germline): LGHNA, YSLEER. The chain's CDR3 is CASSSGGGHSTDTQYF. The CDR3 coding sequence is TGCGCCAGCAGCTCAGGCGGGGGCCATAGCACAGATACGCAGTATTTT.

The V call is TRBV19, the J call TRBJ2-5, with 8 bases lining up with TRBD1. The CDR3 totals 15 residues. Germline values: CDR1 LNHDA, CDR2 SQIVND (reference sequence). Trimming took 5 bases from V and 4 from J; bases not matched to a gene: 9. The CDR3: CASSGQGSGRETQYF. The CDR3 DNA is TGTGCCAGTAGTGGACAGGGATCAGGTCGAGAGACCCAGTACTTC.